This T cell receptor beta chain was sequenced for a study of blood T cells in healthy people across ages. Findings of the study overall: Donor CMV status, an unknown factor, possibly confounded changes in expanded clonotypes.

In each sample, at least 7 million PBMCs were isolated. The second PCR ran roughly 7 to 12 cycles with a sample-barcoded 5' primer and J-beta primers. Each of the cDNA molecules was tagged by a template-switch adaptor with 12 random nucleotides. TCRdb recomputed calls from the 5' RACE reads with MiXCR, one row per CDR3 protein. There are under 2,000,000 distinct CDR3 sequences in the sample; just under 50% occur only once, and over 2% lies in the top ten. The V and J ends lost 0 bases and 2 bases respectively, with 4 bases between them. This CDR3 spans 13 amino acids. Per germline, CDR1 DFQATT and CDR2 SNEGSKA (reference sequence). Regarding this clonotype: The antigen is undetermined.

Input material: blood. V is TRBV20-1 and J is TRBJ1-4, with D hard to call. The receptor was derived from a woman between 40 and 55 years old in good health. The CDR3 sequence is CSARDMTNEKLFF. CDR3 DNA: TGCAGTGCTAGAGATATGACTAATGAAAAACTGTTTTTT.